Sequencing of this T cell receptor beta chain was carried out in a study of blood T cell repertoires in COVID-19. This clone was seen just once. Per the original methods: Amplifying reference gene primers gave estimates of nucleated cell counts. Data came from immunoSEQ multiplex PCR; TCRdb stores just in-frame clones and leaves some out. The DNA gave D and trimming, while V, J and clone size come from that table. Of some 40,000 clones in the sample, 80% to 95% were seen once. The germline V gene encodes CDR1 SEHNR and CDR2 FQNEAQ (reference sequence). The CDR3 consists of 13 residues. V lost 1 base, J lost 8 bases, and 11 bases lay in between.

Sequencing was performed on peripheral blood. This sequence was found in a man aged 50-59 years with active COVID-19. V usage is TRBV7-9 and J usage is TRBJ1-2, with TRBD1 as a possible D gene (5 bases). CDR3 sequence (DNA): TGTGCCAGCAGCTTAGAAGGGGAATTCGGCTACACCTTC. This gives the protein CASSLEGEFGYTF.